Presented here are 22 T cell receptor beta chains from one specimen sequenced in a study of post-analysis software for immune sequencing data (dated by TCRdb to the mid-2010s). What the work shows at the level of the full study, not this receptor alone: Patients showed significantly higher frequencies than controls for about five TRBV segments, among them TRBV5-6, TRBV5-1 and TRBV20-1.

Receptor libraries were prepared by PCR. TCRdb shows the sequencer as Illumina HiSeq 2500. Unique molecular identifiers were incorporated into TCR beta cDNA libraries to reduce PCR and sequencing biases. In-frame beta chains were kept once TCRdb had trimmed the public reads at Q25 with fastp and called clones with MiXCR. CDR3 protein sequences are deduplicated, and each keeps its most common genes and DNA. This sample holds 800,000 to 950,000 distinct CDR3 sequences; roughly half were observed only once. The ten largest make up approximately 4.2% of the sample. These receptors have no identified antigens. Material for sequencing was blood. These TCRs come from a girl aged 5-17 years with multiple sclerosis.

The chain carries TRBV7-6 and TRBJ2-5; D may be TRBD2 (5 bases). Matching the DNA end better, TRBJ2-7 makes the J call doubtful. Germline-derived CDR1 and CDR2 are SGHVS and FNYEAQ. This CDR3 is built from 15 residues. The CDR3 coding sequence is TGTGCCAGCAGCTTAGAGACGGGGTGGTCCTACGAGCAGTACTTC. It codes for CASSLETGWSYEQYF.

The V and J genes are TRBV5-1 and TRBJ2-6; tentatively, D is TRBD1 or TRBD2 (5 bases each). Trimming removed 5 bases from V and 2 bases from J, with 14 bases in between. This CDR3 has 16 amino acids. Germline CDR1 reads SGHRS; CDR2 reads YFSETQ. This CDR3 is CASRSLEGPGANVLTF. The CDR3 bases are TGCGCCAGCAGATCACTTGAGGGGCCTGGGGCCAACGTCCTGACTTTC. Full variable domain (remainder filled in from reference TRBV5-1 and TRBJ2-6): KAGVTQTPRYLIKTRGQQVTLSCSPISGHRSVSWYQQTPGQGLQFLFEYFSETQRNKGNFPGRFSGRQFSNSRSEMNVSTLELGDSALYLCASRSLEGPGANVLTFGAGSRLTVL.

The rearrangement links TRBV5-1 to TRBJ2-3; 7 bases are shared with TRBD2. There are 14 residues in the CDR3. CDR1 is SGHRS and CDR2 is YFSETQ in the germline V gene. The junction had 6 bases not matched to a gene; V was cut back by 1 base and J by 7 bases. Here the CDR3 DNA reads TGCGCCAGCAGCTTGTTTGGGAGGGAGTATACGCAGTATTTT. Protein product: CASSLFGREYTQYF. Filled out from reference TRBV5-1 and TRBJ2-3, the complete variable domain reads KAGVTQTPRYLIKTRGQQVTLSCSPISGHRSVSWYQQTPGQGLQFLFEYFSETQRNKGNFPGRFSGRQFSNSRSEMNVSTLELGDSALYLCASSLFGREYTQYFGPGTRLTVL.

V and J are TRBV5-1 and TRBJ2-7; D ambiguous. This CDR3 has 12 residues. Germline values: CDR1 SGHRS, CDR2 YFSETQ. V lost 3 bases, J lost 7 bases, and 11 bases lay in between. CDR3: CASSWAWGEQYF. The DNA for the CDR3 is TGCGCCAGCAGCTGGGCATGGGGAGAGCAGTACTTC.

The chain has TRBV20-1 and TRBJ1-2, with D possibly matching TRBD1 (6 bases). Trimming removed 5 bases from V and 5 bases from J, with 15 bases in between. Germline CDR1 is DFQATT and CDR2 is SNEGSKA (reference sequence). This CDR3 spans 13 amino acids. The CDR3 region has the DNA TGCAGTGCTGGGGGCGGGGAGGCGTATGGCTACACCTTC. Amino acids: CSAGGGEAYGYTF.

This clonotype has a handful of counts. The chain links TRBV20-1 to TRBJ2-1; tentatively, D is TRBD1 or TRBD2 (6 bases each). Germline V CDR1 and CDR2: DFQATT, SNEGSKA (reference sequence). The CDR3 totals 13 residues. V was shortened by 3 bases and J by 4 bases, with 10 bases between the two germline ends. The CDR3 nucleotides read TGCAGTGCTAGCAAAGGGGGGTACAATGAGCAGTTCTTC. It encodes CSASKGGYNEQFF.

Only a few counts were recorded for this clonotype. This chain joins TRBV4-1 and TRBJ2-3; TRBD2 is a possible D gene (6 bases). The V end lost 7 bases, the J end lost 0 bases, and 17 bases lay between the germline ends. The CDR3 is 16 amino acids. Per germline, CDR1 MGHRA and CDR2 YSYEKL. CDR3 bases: TGCGCCAGCAACACAAGGGTCGGGGGTAGCACAGATACGCAGTATTTT. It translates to CASNTRVGGSTDTQYF.

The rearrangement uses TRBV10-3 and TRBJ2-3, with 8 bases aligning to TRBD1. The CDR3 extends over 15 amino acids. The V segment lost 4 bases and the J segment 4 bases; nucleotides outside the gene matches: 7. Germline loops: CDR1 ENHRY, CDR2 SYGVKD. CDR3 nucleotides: TGTGCCATCAGTGCTGGACAGGGTAGTGCAGATACGCAGTATTTT. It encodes CAISAGQGSADTQYF.

The CDR3, as DNA: TGCGCCAGCAGTGAGACCGGGAGGCAGCCCCAGCATTTT. The encoded protein is CASSETGRQPQHF. The chain uses TRBV5-1 and TRBJ1-5, with no clear D. Germline CDR1 reads SGHRS; CDR2 reads YFSETQ. Trimming pared 5 bases from V and 7 bases from J, leaving 13 bases between. This CDR3 spans 13 amino acids.

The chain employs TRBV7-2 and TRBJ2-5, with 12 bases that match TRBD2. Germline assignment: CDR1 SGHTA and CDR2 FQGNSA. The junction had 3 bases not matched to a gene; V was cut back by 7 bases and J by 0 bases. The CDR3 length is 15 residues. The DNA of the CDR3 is TGTGCCAGCACCAGACTAGCGGGAGACCAAGAGACCCAGTACTTC. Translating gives CASTRLAGDQETQYF.

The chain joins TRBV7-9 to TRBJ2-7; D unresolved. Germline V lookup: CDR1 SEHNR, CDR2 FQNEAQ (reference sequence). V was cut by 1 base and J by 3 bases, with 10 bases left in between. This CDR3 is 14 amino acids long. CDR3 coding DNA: TGTGCCAGCAGCTTAGGACAAGCTAACTACGAGCAGTACTTC. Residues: CASSLGQANYEQYF.

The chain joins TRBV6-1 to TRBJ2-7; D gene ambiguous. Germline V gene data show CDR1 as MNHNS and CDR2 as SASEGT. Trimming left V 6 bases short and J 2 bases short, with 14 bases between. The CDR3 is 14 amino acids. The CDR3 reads CASSEELSPYEQYF. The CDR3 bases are TGTGCCAGCAGCGAGGAGCTCAGTCCCTACGAGCAGTACTTC.

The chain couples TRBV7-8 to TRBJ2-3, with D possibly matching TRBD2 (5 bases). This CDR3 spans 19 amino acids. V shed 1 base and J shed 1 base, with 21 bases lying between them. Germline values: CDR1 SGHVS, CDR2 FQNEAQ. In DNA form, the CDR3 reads TGTGCCAGCAGCTTAGACCATCGACTATGGATTGTGGGCACAGATACGCAGTATTTT. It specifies CASSLDHRLWIVGTDTQYF.

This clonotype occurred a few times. CDR3 in DNA: TGTGCCAGCGTCCCATACGGGCTAGCTTCGTTGGAGACCCAGTACTTC. The encoded protein is CASVPYGLASLETQYF. The chain has TRBV3-1 and TRBJ2-5; D is possibly TRBD2 (5 bases). V was clipped by 8 bases and J by 5 bases, with 24 bases between them. Germline V lookup: CDR1 LGHDT, CDR2 YNNKEL (reference sequence). The CDR3 spans 16 residues.

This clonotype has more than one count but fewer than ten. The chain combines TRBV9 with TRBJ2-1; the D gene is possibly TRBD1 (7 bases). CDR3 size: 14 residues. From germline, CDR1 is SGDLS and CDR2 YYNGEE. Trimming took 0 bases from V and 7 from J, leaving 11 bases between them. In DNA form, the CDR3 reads TGTGCCAGCAGCGTAGCGGAGGGGGCGAATGAGCAGTTCTTC. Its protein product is CASSVAEGANEQFF.

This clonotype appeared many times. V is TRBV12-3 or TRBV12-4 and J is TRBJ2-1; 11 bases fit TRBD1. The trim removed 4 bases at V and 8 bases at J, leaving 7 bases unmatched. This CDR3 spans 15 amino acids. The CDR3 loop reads CASSSGQGATDEQFF. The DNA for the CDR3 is TGTGCCAGCAGTTCTGGACAGGGGGCCACGGATGAGCAGTTCTTC.

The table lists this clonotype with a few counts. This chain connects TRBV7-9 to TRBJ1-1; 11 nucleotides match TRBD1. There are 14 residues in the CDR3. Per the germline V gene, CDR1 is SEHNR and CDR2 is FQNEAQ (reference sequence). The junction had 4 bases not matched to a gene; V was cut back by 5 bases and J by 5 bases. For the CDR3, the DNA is TGTGCCAGCAGCGGGGACAGGGGGTTTACTGAAGCTTTCTTT. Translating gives CASSGDRGFTEAFF.

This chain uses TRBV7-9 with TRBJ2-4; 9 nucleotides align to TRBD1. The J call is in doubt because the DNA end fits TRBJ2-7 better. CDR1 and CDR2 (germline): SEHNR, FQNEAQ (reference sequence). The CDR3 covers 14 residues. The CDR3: CASSLDRGKDEQYF. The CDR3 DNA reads TGTGCCAGCAGTTTGGACAGGGGTAAGGACGAGCAGTACTTC.

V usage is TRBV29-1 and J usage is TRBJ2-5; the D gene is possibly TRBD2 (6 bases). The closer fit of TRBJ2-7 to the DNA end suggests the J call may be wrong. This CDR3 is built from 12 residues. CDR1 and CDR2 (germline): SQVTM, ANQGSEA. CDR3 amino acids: CSAEEGDYEQYF. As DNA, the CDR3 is TGCAGCGCGGAGGAGGGAGACTACGAGCAGTACTTC.

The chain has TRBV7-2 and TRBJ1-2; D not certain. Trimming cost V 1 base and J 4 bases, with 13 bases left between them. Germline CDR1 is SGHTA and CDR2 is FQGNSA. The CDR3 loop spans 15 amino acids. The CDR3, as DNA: TGTGCCAGCAGCTTAGGGCTACCAGGCTCCTATGGCTACACCTTC. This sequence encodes CASSLGLPGSYGYTF.

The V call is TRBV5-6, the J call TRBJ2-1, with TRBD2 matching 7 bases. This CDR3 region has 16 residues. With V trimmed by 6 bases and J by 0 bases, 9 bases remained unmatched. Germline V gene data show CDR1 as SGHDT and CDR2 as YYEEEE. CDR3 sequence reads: CASIYWRGSSYNEQFF. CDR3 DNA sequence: TGTGCCAGCATCTATTGGCGGGGGAGCTCCTACAATGAGCAGTTCTTC.

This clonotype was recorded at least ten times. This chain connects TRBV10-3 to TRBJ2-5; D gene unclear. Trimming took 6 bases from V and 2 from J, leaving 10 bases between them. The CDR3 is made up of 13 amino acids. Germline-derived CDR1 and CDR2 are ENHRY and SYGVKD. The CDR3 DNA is TGTGCCATCAGCGAAAGGCCGCAAGAGACCCAGTACTTC. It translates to CAISERPQETQYF.